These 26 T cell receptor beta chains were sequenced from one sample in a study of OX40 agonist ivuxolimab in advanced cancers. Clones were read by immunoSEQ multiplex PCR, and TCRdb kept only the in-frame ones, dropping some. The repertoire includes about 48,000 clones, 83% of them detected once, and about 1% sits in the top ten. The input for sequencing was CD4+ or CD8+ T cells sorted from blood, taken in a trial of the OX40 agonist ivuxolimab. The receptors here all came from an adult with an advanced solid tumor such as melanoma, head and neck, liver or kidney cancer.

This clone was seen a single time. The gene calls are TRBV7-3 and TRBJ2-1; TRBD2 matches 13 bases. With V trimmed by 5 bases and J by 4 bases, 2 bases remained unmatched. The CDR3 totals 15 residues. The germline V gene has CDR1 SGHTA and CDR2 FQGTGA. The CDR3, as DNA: TGTGCCAGCAGCAGGACTAGCGGGGGATACAATGAGCAGTTCTTC. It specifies CASSRTSGGYNEQFF.

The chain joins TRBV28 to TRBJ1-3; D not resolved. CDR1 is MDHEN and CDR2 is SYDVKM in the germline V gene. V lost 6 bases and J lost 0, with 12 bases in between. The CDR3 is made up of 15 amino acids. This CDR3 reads CASSRTAYSGNTIYF. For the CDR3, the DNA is TGTGCCAGCAGCCGCACAGCCTACTCTGGAAACACCATATATTTT.

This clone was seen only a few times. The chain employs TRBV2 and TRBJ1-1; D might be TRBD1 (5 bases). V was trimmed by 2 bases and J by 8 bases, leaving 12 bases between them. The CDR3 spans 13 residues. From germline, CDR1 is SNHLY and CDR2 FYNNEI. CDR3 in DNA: TGTGCCAGCAGTGAACTGAGGGACGGGGAAGCTTTCTTT. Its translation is CASSELRDGEAFF.

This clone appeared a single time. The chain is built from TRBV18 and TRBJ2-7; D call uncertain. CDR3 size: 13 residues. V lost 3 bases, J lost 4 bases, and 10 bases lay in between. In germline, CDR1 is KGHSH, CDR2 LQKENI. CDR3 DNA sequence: TGTGCCAGCTCACCGGGTCGTGGGTACGAGCAGTACTTC. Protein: CASSPGRGYEQYF.

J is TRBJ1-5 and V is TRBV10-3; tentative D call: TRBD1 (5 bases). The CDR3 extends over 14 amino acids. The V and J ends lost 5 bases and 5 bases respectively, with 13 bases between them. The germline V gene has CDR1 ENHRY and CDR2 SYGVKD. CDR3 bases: TGTGCCATCAGTCCCCTGGGAGGGGATCAGCCCCAGCATTTT. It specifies CAISPLGGDQPQHF.

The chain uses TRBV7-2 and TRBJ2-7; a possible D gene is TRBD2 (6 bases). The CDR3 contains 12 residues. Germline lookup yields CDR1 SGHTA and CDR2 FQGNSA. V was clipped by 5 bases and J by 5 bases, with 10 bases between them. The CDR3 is CASSRWGDEQYF. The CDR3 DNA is TGTGCCAGCAGCCGCTGGGGGGACGAGCAGTACTTC.

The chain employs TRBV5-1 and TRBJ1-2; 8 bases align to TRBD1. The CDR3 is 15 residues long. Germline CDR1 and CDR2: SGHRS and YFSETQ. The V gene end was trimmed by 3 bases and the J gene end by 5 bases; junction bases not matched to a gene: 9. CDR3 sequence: CASSSLQGARYGYTF. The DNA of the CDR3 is TGCGCCAGCAGCTCCCTTCAGGGGGCGCGGTATGGCTACACCTTC.

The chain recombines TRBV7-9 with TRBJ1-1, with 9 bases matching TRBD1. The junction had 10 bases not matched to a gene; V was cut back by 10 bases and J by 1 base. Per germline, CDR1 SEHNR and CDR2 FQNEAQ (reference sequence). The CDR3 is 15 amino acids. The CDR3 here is CATQRVQGANTEAFF. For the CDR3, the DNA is TGTGCCACCCAACGAGTACAGGGGGCGAACACTGAAGCTTTCTTT.

CDR3 sequence (DNA): TGTGCCAGCAGCCTACTGATAGGGGAGGCCACCGGGGAGCTGTTTTTT. It specifies CASSLLIGEATGELFF. The chain has TRBV7-8 and TRBJ2-2; D may be TRBD2 (6 bases). V was pared by 5 bases and J by 4 bases, with 17 bases between. The CDR3 has 16 amino acids. Per germline, CDR1 SGHVS and CDR2 FQNEAQ.

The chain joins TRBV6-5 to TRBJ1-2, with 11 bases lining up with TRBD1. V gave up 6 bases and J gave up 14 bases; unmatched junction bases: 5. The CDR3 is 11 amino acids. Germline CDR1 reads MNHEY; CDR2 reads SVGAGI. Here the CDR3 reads CASREGQGETF. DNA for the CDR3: TGTGCCAGCAGAGAGGGACAGGGGGAAACCTTC.

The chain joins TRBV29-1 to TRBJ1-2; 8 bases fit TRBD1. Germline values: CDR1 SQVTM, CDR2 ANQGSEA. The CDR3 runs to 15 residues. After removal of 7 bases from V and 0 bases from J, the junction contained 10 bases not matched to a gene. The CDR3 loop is CSAGQGSLANYGYTF. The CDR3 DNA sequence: TGCAGCGCAGGACAGGGCTCTCTCGCTAACTATGGCTACACCTTC.

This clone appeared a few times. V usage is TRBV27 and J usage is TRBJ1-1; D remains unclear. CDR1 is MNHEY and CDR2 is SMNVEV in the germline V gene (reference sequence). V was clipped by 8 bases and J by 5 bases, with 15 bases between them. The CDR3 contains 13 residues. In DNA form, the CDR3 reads TGTGCCAGCGCCCACACTGCAGCGACTGAAGCTTTCTTT. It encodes CASAHTAATEAFF.

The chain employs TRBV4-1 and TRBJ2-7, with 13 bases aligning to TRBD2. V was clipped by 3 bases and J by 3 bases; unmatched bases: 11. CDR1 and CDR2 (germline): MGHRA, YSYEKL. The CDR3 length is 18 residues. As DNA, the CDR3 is TGCGCCAGCAGCCACTGGACTAGCGGGGGTTCCGAGGGCTACGAGCAGTACTTC. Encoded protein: CASSHWTSGGSEGYEQYF.

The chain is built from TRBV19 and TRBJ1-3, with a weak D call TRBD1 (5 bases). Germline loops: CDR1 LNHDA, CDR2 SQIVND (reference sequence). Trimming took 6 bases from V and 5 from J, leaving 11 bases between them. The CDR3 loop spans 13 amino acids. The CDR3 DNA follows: TGTGCCAGTAGAGCGCAGGGCAGAAACACCATATATTTT. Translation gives CASRAQGRNTIYF.

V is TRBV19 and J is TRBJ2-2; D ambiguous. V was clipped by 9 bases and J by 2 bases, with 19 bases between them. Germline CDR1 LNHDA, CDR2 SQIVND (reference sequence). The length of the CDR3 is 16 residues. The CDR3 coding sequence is TGTGCCAGCAAAAAGTGGGTCGGCGGAAACACCGGGGAGCTGTTTTTT. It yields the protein CASKKWVGGNTGELFF. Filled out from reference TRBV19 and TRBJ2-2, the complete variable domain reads DGGITQSPKYLFRKEGQNVTLSCEQNLNHDAMYWYRQDPGQGLRLIYYSQIVNDFQKGDIAEGYSVSREKKESFPLTVTSAQKNPTAFYLCASKKWVGGNTGELFFGEGSRLTVL.

CDR3 sequence (DNA): TGTGCCAGCGGGGGGACAAATAATTCACCCCTCCACTTT. The encoded protein is CASGGTNNSPLHF. V and J are TRBV6-1 and TRBJ1-6; possibly TRBD1 for D (6 bases). Trimming took 8 bases from V and 5 from J, leaving 10 bases between them. The CDR3 has 13 amino acids. Germline CDR1 and CDR2: MNHNS and SASEGT.

The CDR3 spells CASSQQETQYF. The CDR3 DNA sequence: TGCGCCAGCAGCCAACAAGAGACCCAGTACTTC. This chain joins TRBV5-1 and TRBJ2-5; D not certain. This CDR3 contains 11 residues. V gave up 4 bases and J gave up 2 bases, with 3 bases separating them. The germline gives CDR1 SGHRS, CDR2 YFSETQ.

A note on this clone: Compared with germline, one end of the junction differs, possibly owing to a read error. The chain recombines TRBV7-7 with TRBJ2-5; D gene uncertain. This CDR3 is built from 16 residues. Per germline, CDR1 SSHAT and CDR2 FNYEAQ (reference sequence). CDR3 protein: CASSLGPLAGRETQYF. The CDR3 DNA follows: TGTGCTAGCAGCTTAGGCCCCCTGGCAGGAAGGGAGACCCAGTACTTC.

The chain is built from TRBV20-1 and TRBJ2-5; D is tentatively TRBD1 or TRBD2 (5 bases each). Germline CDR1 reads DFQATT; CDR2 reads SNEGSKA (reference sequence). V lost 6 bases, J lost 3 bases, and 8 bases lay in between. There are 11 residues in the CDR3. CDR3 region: CSAEGKETQYF. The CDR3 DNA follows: TGCAGTGCCGAGGGGAAAGAGACCCAGTACTTC.

The CDR3 nucleotides read TGTGCCAGCAGCCTAGCGGGGGGGCCTGGCGGGGAGCTGTTTTTT. Translating it yields CASSLAGGPGGELFF. The chain recombines TRBV11-2 with TRBJ2-2; 12 bases align to TRBD2. The CDR3 runs to 15 residues. V was clipped by 5 bases and J by 7 bases; unmatched bases: 5. CDR1 SGHAT and CDR2 FQNNGV come from the germline V gene. Using reference TRBV11-2 and TRBJ2-2 for the parts outside the CDR3, the full variable domain is EAGVAQSPRYKIIEKRQSVAFWCNPISGHATLYWYQQILGQGPKLLIQFQNNGVVDDSQLPKDRFSAERLKGVDSTLKIQPAKLEDSAVYLCASSLAGGPGGELFFGEGSRLTVL.

The CDR3 protein is CASSSSGGAYNEQFF. The CDR3, as DNA: TGTGCCAGCAGCAGTAGCGGGGGGGCTTACAATGAGCAGTTCTTC. The chain uses TRBV7-2 and TRBJ2-1; 11 bases match TRBD2. CDR3 length: 15 amino acids. The germline CDR1 and CDR2 sequences are SGHTA and FQGNSA. Trimming took 5 bases from V and 4 from J; bases not matched to a gene: 4.

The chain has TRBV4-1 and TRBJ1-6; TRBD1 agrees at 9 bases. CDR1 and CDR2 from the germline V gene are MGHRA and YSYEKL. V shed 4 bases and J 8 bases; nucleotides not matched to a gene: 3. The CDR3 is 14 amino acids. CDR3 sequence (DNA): TGCGCCAGCAGCCCGGACAGGGGCCATTCACCCCTCCACTTT. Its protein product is CASSPDRGHSPLHF.

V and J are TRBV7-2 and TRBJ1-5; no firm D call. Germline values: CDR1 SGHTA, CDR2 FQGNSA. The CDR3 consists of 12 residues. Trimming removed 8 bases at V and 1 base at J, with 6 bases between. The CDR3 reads CASGMSNQPQHF. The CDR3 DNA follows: TGTGCCAGCGGGATGAGCAATCAGCCCCAGCATTTT.

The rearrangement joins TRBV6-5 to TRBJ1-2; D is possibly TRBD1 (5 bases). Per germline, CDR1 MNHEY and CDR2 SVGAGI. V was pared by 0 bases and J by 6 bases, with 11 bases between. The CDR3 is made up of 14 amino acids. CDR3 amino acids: CASSYSTGVHGYTF. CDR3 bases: TGTGCCAGCAGTTACTCGACGGGGGTTCATGGCTACACCTTC.

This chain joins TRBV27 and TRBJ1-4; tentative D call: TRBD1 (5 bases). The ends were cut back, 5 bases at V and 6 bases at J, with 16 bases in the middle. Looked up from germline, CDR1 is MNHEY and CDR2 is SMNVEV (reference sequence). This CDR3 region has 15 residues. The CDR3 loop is CASSPLVARDEKLFF. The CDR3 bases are TGTGCCAGCAGTCCCCTCGTCGCCAGGGATGAAAAACTGTTTTTT.

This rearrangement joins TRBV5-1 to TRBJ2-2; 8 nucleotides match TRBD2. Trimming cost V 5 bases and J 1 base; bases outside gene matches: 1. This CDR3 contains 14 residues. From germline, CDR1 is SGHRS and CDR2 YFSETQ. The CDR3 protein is CASRTSENTGELFF. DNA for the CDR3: TGCGCCAGCAGGACTAGCGAGAACACCGGGGAGCTGTTTTTT.